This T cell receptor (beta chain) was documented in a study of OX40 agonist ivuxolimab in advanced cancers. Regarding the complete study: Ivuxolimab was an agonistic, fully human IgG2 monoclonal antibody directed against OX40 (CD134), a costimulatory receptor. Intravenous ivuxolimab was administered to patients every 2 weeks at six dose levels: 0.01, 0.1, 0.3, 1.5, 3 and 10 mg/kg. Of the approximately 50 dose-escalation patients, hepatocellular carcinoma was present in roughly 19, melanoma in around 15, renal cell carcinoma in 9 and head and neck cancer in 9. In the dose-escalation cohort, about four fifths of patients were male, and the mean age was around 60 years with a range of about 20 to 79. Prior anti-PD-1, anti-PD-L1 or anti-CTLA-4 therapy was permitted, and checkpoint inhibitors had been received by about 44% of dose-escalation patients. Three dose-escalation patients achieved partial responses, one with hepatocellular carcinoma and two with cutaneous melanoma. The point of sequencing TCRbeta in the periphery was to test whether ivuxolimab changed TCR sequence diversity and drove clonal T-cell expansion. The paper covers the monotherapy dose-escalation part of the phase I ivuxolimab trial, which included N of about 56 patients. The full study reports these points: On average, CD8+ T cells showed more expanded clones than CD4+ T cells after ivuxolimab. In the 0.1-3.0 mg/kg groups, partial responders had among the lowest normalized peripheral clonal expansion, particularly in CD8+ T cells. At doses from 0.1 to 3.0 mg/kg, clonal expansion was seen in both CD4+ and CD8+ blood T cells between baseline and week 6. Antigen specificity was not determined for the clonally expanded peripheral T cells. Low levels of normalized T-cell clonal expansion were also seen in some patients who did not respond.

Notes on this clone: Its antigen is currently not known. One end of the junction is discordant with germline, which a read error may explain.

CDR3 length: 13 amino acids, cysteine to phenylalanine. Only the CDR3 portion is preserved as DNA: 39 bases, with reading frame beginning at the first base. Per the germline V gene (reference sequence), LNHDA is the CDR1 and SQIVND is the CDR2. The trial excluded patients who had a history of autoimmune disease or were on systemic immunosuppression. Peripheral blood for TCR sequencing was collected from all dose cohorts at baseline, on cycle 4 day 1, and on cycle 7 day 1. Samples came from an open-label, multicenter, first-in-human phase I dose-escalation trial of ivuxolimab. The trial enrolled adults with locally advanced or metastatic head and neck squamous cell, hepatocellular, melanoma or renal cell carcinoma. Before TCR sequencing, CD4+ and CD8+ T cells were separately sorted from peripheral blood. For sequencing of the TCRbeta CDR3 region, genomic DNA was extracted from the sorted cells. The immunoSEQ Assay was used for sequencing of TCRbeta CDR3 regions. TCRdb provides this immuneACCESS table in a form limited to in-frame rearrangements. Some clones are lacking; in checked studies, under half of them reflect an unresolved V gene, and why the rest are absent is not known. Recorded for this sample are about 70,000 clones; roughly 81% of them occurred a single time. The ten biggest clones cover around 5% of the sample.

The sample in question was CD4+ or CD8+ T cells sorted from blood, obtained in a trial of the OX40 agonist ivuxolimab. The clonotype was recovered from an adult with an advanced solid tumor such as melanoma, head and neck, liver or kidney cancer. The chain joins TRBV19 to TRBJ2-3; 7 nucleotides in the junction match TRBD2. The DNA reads TGTGCCAGTAGTCTCCAATGGGGGGACTACCCGGATTTT. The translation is CASSLQWGDYPDF.